This TCR beta chain was profiled in a study of lymphopenia after photon versus proton radiotherapy. General observations from the study: Photon-treated patients lost naive T cells and TCR diversity; proton-treated stayed stable. Larger post-nadir TCR diversity loss correlated inversely with survival in deceased patients.

Repertoires were generated with immunoSEQ multiplex PCR, while TCRdb's copy carries only in-frame clones and drops some. The sample includes roughly 40,000 clones, 86% of them seen just once. The CDR3 is 14 residues long. Germline lookup yields CDR1 MNHEY and CDR2 SVGAGI. The ends were cut back, 6 bases at V and 8 bases at J, with 16 bases in the middle. This clone was detected a few times. Its cognate antigen is unknown. Here the sequenced sample was peripheral blood, taken from a patient treated with proton-based radiotherapy. The sequence was obtained from a woman in her 70s with pancreatic cancer. Some clones in this sample may be carry-over from other donors' samples. The V and J genes are TRBV6-5 and TRBJ1-4; D is uncertain. CDR3 amino acids: CASSPAGGEEKLFF. CDR3 coding DNA: TGTGCCAGCAGCCCCGCAGGTGGGGAGGAAAAACTGTTTTTT.